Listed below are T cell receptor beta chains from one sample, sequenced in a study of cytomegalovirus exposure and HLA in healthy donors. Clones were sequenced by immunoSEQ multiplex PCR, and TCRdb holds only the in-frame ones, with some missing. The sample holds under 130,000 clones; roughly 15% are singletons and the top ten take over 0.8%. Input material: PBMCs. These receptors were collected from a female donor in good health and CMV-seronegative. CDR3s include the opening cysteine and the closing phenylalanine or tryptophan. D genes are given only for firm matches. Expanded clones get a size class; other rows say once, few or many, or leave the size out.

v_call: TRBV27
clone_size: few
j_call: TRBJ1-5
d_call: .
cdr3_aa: CASSLGLGADSNQPQHF
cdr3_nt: TGTGCCAGCAGTTTGGGGTTGGGGGCTGATAGCAATCAGCCCCAGCATTTT

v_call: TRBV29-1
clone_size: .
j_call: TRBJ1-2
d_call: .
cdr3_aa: CSVVTTANYGYTF
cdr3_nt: TGCAGCGTTGTTACGACAGCTAACTATGGCTACACCTTC

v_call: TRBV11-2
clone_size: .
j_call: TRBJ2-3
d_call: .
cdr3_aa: CASSLGLRDTDTQYF
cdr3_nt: TGTGCCAGCAGCTTAGGTCTAAGAGACACAGATACGCAGTATTTT

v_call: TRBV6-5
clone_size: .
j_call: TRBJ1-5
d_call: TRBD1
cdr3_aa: CASSARTGGVQPQHF
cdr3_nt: TGTGCCAGCAGTGCCCGGACAGGGGGCGTGCAGCCCCAGCATTTT

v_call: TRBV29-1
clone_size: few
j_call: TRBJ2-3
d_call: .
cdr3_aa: CSVDTSSDSTDTQYF
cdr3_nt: TGCAGCGTTGACACCTCTAGCGACAGCACAGATACGCAGTATTTT

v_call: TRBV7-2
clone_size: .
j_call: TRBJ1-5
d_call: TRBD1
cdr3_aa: CASSLTGGSNQPQHF
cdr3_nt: TGTGCCAGCAGCCTAACAGGGGGTAGCAATCAGCCCCAGCATTTT

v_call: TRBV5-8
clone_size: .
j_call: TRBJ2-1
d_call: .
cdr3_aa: CASSGRISAYNEQFF
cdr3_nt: TGTGCCAGCAGCGGCCGAATCAGCGCCTACAATGAGCAGTTCTTC

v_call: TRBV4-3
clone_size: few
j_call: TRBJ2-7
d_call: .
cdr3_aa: CASSLDETSSYEQYF
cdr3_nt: TGCGCCAGCAGCCTGGACGAGACTAGCTCCTACGAGCAGTACTTC

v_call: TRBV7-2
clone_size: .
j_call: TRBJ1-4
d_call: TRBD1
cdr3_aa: CASSFDRGVHEKLFF
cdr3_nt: TGTGCCAGCAGCTTCGACAGGGGCGTTCACGAAAAACTGTTTTTT

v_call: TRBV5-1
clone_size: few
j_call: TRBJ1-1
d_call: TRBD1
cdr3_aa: CASSSDRVSWAFF
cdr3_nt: TGCGCCAGCAGCTCGGACAGGGTTAGCTGGGCTTTCTTT

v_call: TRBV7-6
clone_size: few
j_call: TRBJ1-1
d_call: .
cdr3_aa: CASSLGSGASNTEAFF
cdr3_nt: TGTGCCAGCAGCTTAGGTTCAGGGGCTTCGAACACTGAAGCTTTCTTT

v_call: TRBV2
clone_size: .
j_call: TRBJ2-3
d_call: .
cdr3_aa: CASRLGGSPDTQYF
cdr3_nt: TGTGCCAGCAGGCTGGGGGGTAGCCCGGATACGCAGTATTTT

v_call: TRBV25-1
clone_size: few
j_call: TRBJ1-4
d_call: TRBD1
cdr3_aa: CASSEYPGTVDNEKLFF
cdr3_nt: TGTGCCAGCAGTGAATATCCTGGGACAGTAGACAATGAAAAACTGTTTTTT

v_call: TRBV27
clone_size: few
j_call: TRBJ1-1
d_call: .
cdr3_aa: CASSLPGGDTEAFF
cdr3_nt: TGTGCCAGCAGCCTCCCTGGCGGGGACACTGAAGCTTTCTTT

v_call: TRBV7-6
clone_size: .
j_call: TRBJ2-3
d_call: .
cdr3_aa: CASSSLRLGGTDTQYF
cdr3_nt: TGTGCCAGCAGCTCTCTGAGACTAGGGGGCACAGATACGCAGTATTTT

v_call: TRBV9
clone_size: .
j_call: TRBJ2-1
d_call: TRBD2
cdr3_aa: CASSHTSGRSYNEQFF
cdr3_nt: TGTGCCAGCAGCCATACTAGCGGGAGATCCTACAATGAGCAGTTCTTC

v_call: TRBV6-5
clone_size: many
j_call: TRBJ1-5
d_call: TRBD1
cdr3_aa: CASSGQQNQPQHF
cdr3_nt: TGTGCCAGCTCGGGACAGCAGAATCAGCCCCAGCATTTT

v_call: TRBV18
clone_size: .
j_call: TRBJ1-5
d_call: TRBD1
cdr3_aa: CASSSGTGTSNQPQHF
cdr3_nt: TGTGCCAGCTCCTCCGGGACAGGGACGTCAAATCAGCCCCAGCATTTT

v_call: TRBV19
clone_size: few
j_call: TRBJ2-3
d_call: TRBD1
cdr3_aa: CASSIVDRDPQYF
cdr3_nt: TGTGCCAGTAGTATAGTGGACAGGGATCCGCAGTATTTT

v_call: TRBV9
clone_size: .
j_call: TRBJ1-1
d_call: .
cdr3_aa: CASSASVQGATFF
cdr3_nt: TGTGCCAGCAGCGCTTCTGTACAAGGAGCGACTTTCTTT

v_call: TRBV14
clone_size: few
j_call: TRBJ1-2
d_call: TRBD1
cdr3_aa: CASSPRQGGAGYTF
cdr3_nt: TGTGCCAGCAGCCCCAGACAGGGGGGGGCTGGCTACACCTTC

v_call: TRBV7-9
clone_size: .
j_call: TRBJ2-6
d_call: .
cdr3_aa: CASSVTGTSGANVLTF
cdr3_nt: TGTGCCAGCAGCGTAACAGGGACCTCTGGGGCCAACGTCCTGACTTTC

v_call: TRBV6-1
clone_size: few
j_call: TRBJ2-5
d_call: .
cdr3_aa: CASSPERETQYF
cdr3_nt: TGTGCCAGCAGCCCCGAGCGAGAGACCCAGTACTTC

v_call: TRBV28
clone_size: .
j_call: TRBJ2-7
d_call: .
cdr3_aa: CASGSGTPVSYEQYF
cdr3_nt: TGTGCCAGCGGCTCCGGGACACCAGTATCCTACGAGCAGTACTTC

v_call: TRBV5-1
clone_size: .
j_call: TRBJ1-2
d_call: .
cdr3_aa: CASSRTFGGDYGYTF
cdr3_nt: TGCGCCAGCAGCCGAACGTTTGGGGGGGACTATGGCTACACCTTC

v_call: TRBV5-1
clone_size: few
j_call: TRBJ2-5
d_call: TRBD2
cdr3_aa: CASSLGTSGGQETQYF
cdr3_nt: TGCGCCAGCAGCTTGGGTACTAGCGGGGGTCAAGAGACCCAGTACTTC

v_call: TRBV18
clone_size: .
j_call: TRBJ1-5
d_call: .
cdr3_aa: CASSPGGGGGNQPQHF
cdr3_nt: TGTGCCAGCTCACCGGGCGGCGGGGGCGGGAATCAGCCCCAGCATTTT

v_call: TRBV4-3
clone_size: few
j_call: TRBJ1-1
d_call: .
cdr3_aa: CASSQDLRVSGEAFF
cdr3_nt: TGCGCCAGCAGCCAAGATTTGAGAGTAAGCGGTGAAGCTTTCTTT

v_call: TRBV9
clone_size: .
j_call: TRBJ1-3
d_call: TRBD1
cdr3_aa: CASSEMTGGGNTIYF
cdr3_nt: TGTGCCAGCAGCGAGATGACAGGGGGCGGAAACACCATATATTTT

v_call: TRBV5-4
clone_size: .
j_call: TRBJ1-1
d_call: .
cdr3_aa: CASSYWNRVQNTEAFF
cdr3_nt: TGTGCCAGCAGCTACTGGAACAGGGTTCAGAACACTGAAGCTTTCTTT

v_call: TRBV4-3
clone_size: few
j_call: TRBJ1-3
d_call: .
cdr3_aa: CASSQDRFSGNTIYF
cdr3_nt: TGCGCCAGCAGCCAAGACAGGTTTTCTGGAAACACCATATATTTT